This T cell receptor (beta chain) was captured by sequencing in a study of cytomegalovirus exposure and HLA in healthy donors. Germline V gene data show CDR1 as SGHTS and CDR2 as YDEGEE. This CDR3 region has 15 residues. V was pared by 2 bases and J by 5 bases, with 9 bases of the junction left unmatched. 60 Vbeta and 13 Jbeta primers were used in PCR. TCRdb's table, derived via immunoSEQ multiplex PCR, lists solely in-frame clones and lacks some. The sample shows 200,000 to 250,000 clones, roughly 90% of them seen only once. The source is a woman aged 18-35 years in good health and CMV-seronegative. The specimen sequenced was PBMCs. V usage is TRBV5-8 and J usage is TRBJ2-5, with TRBD1 matching 7 bases. CDR3 in amino acids: CASSFPTGRRETQYF. The CDR3, as DNA: TGTGCCAGCAGCTTCCCGACAGGGCGAAGGGAGACCCAGTACTTC.